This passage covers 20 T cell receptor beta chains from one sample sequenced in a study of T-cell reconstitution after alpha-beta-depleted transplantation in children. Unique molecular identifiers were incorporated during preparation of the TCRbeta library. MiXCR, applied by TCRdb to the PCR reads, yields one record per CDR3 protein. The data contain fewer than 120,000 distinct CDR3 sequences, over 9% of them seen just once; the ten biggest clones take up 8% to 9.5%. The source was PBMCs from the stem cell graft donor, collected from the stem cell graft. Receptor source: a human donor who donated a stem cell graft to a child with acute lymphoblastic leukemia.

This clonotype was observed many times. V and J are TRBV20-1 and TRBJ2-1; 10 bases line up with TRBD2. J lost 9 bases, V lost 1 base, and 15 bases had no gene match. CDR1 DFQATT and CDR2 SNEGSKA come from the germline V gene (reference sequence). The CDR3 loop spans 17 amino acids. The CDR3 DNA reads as TGCAGTGCTAGAGGAGGGGAAGCTAGCGGGAGTCACGGTGAGCAGTTCTTC. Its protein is CSARGGEASGSHGEQFF.

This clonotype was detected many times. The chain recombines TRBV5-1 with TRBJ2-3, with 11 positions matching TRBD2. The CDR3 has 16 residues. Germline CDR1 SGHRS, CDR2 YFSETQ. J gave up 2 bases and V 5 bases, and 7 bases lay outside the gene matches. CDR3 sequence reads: CASSSGLADFTDTQYF. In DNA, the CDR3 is TGCGCCAGCAGTTCGGGACTAGCGGATTTCACAGATACGCAGTATTTT. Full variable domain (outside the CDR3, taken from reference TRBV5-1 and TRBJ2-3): KAGVTQTPRYLIKTRGQQVTLSCSPISGHRSVSWYQQTPGQGLQFLFEYFSETQRNKGNFPGRFSGRQFSNSRSEMNVSTLELGDSALYLCASSSGLADFTDTQYFGPGTRLTVL.

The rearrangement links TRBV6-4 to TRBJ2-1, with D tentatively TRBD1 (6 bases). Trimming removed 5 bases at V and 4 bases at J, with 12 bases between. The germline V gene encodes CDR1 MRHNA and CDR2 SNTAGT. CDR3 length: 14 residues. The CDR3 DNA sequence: TGTGCCAGCAGTCAAGGCAGGGGATACAATGAGCAGTTCTTC. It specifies CASSQGRGYNEQFF.

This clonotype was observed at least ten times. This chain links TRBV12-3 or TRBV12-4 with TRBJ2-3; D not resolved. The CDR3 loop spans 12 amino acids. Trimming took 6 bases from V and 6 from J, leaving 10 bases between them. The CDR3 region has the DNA TGTGCCAGCAGCCCGGTACCGGATACGCAGTATTTT. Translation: CASSPVPDTQYF.

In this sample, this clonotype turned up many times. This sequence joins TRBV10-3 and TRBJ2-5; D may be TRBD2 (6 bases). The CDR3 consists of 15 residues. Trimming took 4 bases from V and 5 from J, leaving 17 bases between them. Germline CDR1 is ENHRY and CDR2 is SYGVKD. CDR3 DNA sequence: TGTGCCATCAGTGGGGAGGTAGGGCTGGAGGAGACCCAGTACTTC. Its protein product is CAISGEVGLEETQYF.

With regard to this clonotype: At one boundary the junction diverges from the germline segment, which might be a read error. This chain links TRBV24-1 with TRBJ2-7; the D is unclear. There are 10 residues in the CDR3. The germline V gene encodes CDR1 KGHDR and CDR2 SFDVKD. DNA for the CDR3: TGTGCCACCAGTTACTACGAGCGGTACTTC. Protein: CATSYYERYF.

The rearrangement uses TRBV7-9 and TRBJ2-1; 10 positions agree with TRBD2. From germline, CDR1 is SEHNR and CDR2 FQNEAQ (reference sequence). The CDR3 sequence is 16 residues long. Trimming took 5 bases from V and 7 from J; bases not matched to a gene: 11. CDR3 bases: TGTGCCAGCAGCCGAAATCTAGCGGGAGAAAGGAATGAGCAGTTCTTC. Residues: CASSRNLAGERNEQFF.

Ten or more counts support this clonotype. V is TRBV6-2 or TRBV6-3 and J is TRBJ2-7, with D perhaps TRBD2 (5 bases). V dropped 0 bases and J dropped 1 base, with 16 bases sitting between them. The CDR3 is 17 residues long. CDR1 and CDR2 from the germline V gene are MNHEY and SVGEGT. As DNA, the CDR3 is TGTGCCAGCAGTTACTCAGTTATGGACTCCCATTCCTACGAGCAGTACTTC. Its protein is CASSYSVMDSHSYEQYF.

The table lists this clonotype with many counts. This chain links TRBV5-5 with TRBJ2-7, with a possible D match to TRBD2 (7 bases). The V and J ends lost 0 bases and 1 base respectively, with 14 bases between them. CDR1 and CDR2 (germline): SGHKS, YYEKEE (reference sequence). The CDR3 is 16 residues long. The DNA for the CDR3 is TGTGCCAGCAGCTTGGCCGGGGGGACATATTCCTACGAGCAGTACTTC. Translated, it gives CASSLAGGTYSYEQYF.

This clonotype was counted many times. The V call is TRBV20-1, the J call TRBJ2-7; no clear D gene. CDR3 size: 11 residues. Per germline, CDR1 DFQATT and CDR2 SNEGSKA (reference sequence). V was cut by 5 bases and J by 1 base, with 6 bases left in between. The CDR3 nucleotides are TGCAGTGCTGCAGAATCCTACGAGCAGTACTTC. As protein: CSAAESYEQYF.

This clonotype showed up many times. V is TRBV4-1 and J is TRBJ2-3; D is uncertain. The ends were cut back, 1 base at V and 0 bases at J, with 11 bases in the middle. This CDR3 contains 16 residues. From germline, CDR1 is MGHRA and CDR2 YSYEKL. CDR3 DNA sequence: TGCGCCAGCAGCCAAGTAAATCTGGTCAGCACAGATACGCAGTATTTT. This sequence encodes CASSQVNLVSTDTQYF.

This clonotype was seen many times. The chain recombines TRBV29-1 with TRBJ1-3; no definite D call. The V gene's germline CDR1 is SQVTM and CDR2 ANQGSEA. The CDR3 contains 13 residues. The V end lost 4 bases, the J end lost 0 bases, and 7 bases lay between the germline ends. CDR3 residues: CSVGSLSGNTIYF. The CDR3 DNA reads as TGCAGCGTTGGAAGCCTCTCTGGAAACACCATATATTTT.

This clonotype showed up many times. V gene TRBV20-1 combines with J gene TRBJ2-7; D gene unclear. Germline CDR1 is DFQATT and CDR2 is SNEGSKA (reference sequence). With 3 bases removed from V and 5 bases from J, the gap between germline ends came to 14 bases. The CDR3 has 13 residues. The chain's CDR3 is CSASGRPWDEQYF. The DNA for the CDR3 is TGCAGTGCTAGCGGCCGACCCTGGGACGAGCAGTACTTC.

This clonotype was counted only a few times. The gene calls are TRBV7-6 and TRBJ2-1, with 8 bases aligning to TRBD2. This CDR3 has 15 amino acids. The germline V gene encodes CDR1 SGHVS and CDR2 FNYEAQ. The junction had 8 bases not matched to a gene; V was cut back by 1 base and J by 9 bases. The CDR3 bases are TGTGCCAGCAGCTTAGAGGTAGCGGGAACAATTGAGCAGTTCTTC. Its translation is CASSLEVAGTIEQFF.

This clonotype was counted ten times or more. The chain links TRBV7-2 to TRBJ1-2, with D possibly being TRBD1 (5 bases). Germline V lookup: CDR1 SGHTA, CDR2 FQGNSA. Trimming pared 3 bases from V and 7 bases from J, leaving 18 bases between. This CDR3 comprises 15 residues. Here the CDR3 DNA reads TGTGCCAGCAGCTTTGCCAGGGTTGGGGGTGGTGGCTACACCTTC. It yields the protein CASSFARVGGGGYTF.

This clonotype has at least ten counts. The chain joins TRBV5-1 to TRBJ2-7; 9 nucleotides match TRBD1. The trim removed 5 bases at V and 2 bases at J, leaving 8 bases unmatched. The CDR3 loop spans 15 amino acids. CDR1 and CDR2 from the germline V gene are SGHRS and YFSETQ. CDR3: CASRDTGGTTYEQYF. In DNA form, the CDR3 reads TGCGCCAGCAGGGATACAGGGGGCACAACCTACGAGCAGTACTTC.

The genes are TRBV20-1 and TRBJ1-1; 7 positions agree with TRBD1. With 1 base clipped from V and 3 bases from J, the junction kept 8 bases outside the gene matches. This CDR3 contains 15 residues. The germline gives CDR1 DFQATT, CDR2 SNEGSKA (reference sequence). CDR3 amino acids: CSARAQQGRYTEAFF. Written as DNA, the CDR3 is TGCAGTGCTAGAGCCCAACAGGGGAGGTACACTGAAGCTTTCTTT.

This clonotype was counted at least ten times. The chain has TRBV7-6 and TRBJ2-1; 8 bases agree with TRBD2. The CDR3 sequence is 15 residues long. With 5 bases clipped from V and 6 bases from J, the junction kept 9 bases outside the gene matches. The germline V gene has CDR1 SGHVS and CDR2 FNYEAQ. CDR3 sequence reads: CASSVSISGINEQFF. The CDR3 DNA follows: TGTGCCAGCAGCGTTAGTATTAGCGGGATCAATGAGCAGTTCTTC.

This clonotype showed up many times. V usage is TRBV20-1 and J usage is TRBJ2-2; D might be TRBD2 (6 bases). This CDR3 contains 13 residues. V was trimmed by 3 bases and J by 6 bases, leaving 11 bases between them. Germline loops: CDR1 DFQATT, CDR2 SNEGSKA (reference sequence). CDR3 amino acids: CSASWGESGELFF. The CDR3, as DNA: TGCAGTGCTAGTTGGGGGGAATCCGGGGAGCTGTTTTTT.

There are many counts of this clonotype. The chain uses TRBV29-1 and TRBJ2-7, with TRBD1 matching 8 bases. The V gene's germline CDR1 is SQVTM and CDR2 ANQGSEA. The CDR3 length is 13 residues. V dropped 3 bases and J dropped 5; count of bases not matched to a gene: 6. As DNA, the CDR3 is TGCAGCGTTGATTCGCAGGGGGCTAACGAGCAGTACTTC. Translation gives CSVDSQGANEQYF.